These 3 T cell receptor beta chains share one sample of origin, sequenced in a study of patients and donors after allogeneic stem cell transplantation. TCRdb re-called the RT-PCR reads through MiXCR, storing one row per CDR3 protein. The sample holds tens of thousands of distinct CDR3 sequences, approximately 5% seen once. The sequenced material came from blood, either unsorted or a sorted T cell fraction (not recorded which). These receptors were obtained from a human donor who was either an allogeneic HSCT recipient or a stem cell or donor lymphocyte infusion donor (not recorded which). It is not recorded whose cells these are; they may come from a transplant donor.

This clonotype has at least ten counts. V gene TRBV5-1 combines with J gene TRBJ2-1; 10 nucleotides align to TRBD2. The germline V gene has CDR1 SGHRS and CDR2 YFSETQ. This CDR3 is 16 amino acids long. J lost 8 bases, V lost 0 bases, and 8 bases had no gene match. The DNA for the CDR3 is TGCGCCAGCAGCTTGGTTCCAGCGGGAGGGCAGGATGAGCAGTTCTTC. As protein: CASSLVPAGGQDEQFF.

This chain uses TRBV11-3 with TRBJ1-1; D is perhaps TRBD1 (5 bases). V was pared by 3 bases and J by 4 bases, with 15 bases between. The CDR3 consists of 15 residues. CDR1 is SGHNT, CDR2 YENEEA, per germline. CDR3 sequence: CASSFLGGRVTEAFF. The DNA of the CDR3 is TGTGCCAGCAGCTTCCTTGGGGGGAGGGTCACTGAAGCTTTCTTT.

This clonotype was counted at least ten times. The chain has TRBV2 and TRBJ2-2; possible D gene TRBD1, 5 bases. The CDR3 has 13 amino acids. V was shortened by 7 bases and J by 6 bases, with 12 bases between the two germline ends. From germline, CDR1 is SNHLY and CDR2 FYNNEI. The CDR3 reads CASKQEIAGELFF. The CDR3 nucleotides read TGTGCCAGCAAACAGGAAATCGCCGGGGAGCTGTTTTTT.